The T cell receptor beta chain under discussion was sequenced for a study of OX40 agonist ivuxolimab in advanced cancers. In the study overall: Every 2 weeks, ivuxolimab was infused into the patients intravenously at between 0.01 and 10 mg/kg.

This clone was detected once. This CDR3 has 17 amino acids. Germline V CDR1 and CDR2: MDHEN, SYDVKM. Trimming at V came to 3 bases and at J to 3 bases, leaving 10 bases not matched to a gene. The assay was immunoSEQ multiplex PCR, and TCRdb's table has in-frame clones only and misses some. This table holds tens of thousands of clones, approximately 80% found once. The specimen was CD4+ or CD8+ T cells sorted from blood, collected in a trial of the OX40 agonist ivuxolimab. The chain has TRBV28 and TRBJ2-7; 11 bases agree with TRBD2. This receptor was obtained from an adult with an advanced solid tumor such as melanoma, head and neck, liver or kidney cancer. CDR3 sequence (DNA): TGTGCCAGCAGTTTCCCCCCCGGGACTAGCGGCGACTACGAGCAGTACTTC. Encoded protein: CASSFPPGTSGDYEQYF.